The rows below give T cell receptor beta chains drawn from one sample of a study of beta chain features in type 1 diabetes. The protocol was immunoSEQ multiplex PCR, while the TCRdb copy is restricted to in-frame clones and leaves out a portion. The sample includes under 950,000 clones, 17% of them seen just once. The source material was naive CD4+ T cells from blood. Source of these receptors: a woman between 18 and 30 years old in good health. The CDR3 runs from the conserved cysteine through the conserved F or W. D genes are given only for firm matches.

>NA|TRBJ2-3|TRBV7-3
CASSSSTDTQYF
>TRBD1|TRBJ2-6|TRBV29-1
CSVATGQGISGANVLTF
>TRBD1|TRBJ2-7|TRBV5-1
CASSSEGQATYEQYF
>NA|TRBJ2-5|TRBV4-1
CASSPGGGLGETQYF
>TRBD1|TRBJ2-7|TRBV7-8
CASSLALGQGPNYEQYF
>TRBD2|TRBJ2-1|TRBV7-2
CASTLGSGRAGGNEQFF
>TRBD1|TRBJ1-1|TRBV6-6
CASSPGRGENTEAFF
>NA|TRBJ2-7|TRBV28
CASSSNNYEQYF
>TRBD1|TRBJ2-7|TRBV10-2
CASSETDRGSQYF
>TRBD1|TRBJ2-1|TRBV5-4
CASSPGQAGSYNEQFF
>TRBD1|TRBJ1-4|TRBV5-4
CASSLTGERQEKLFF
>NA|TRBJ2-5|TRBV11-1
CASSRSSAPPQETQYF
>TRBD1|TRBJ1-5|TRBV28
CASSGTAFRNQPQHF
>NA|TRBJ1-2|TRBV2
CASSINREANYGYTF
>NA|TRBJ2-1|TRBV27
CASSPVMAPNEQFF
>NA|TRBJ1-1|TRBV6-5
CASSYGRDTEAFF
>NA|TRBJ1-2|TRBV2
CASSADSGYGYTF
>NA|TRBJ1-2|TRBV6-6
CASSSHPRGYGYTF
>NA|TRBJ2-7|TRBV29-1
CSVTVGTGSSYEQYF
>TRBD2|TRBJ2-1|TRBV7-2
CASSSRGAGRNEQFF
>NA|TRBJ2-7|TRBV9
CASSVEPHSYEQYF
>NA|TRBJ2-6|TRBV28
CASSLGGRTGANVLTF
>NA|TRBJ1-5|TRBV9
CASSVIEGNQPQHF
>TRBD1|TRBJ1-4|TRBV28
CASSDPGGVGEKLFF
>NA|TRBJ2-5|TRBV5-1
CASSLAGNQETQYF
>TRBD2|TRBJ2-1|TRBV7-8
CASSPVRLADNNEQFF
>TRBD1|TRBJ2-7|TRBV18
CASSPGTGTSYEQYF
>NA|TRBJ2-5|TRBV5-1
CASSFGQLQETQYF
>NA|TRBJ2-2|TRBV7-2
CASSLIRPRTGELFF
>TRBD1|TRBJ2-1|TRBV4-2
CASSQVQGVDEQFF
>TRBD1|TRBJ2-5|TRBV7-8
CASSEKGQGAVRYF
>NA|TRBJ1-1|TRBV2
CASIYGTLNTEAFF
>NA|TRBJ2-2|TRBV28
CASSFHPAGTVNTGELFF
>TRBD1|TRBJ2-7|TRBV11-2
CASSSQPGQGNEQYF
>NA|TRBJ1-5|TRBV28
CASSPSVGLGSFQPQHF
>NA|TRBJ1-1|TRBV2
CASSGSRMNTEAFF
>NA|TRBJ2-5|TRBV7-8
CASSFSAEQGETQYF
>TRBD2|TRBJ2-1|TRBV19
CASTPGGTSGYNEQFF
>TRBD2|TRBJ2-1|TRBV5-1
CASSLASGTYNEQFF
>NA|TRBJ2-3|TRBV14
CASSQALKDRLGPGTDTQYF
>NA|TRBJ2-1|TRBV19
CASSIVTGNEQFF
>TRBD1|TRBJ1-2|TRBV9
CASSVGGQGDGYTF
>NA|TRBJ1-2|TRBV4-3
CASSQDPRSRGYTF
>NA|TRBJ2-7|TRBV19
CASRDSSSSYEQYF
>NA|TRBJ1-5|TRBV7-3
CASSLGMGDQPQHF
>NA|TRBJ2-7|TRBV6-4
CASSDWRDYEQYF
>TRBD2|TRBJ2-1|TRBV7-3
CASSLIAGDVNEQFF
>NA|TRBJ2-7|TRBV7-9
CASSSGTQMVF
>NA|TRBJ2-4|TRBV10-2
CASSEFRAPPQYF
>NA|TRBJ2-2|TRBV19
CASSIKGSNTGELFF
>NA|TRBJ2-3|TRBV7-9
CASSPDMTDTQYF
>TRBD2|TRBJ2-1|TRBV27
CASSLSGRPYNEQFF
>TRBD1|TRBJ2-1|TRBV28
CASGKPYRDSDVEQFF
>TRBD1|TRBJ2-7|TRBV23-1
CASSQSGTGVYYEQYF
>NA|TRBJ2-5|TRBV19
CASSIAGGAVGTQYF
>TRBD1|TRBJ2-3|TRBV19
CASSKGQVSTDTQYF
>NA|TRBJ1-2|TRBV6-1
CASTESWNPNYGYTF
>NA|TRBJ2-6|TRBV19
CASHRRPRAGANVLTF
>NA|TRBJ2-5|TRBV5-4
CASTATSGGLSETQYF